The present T cell receptor beta chain was sequenced within a study of technical replicates of blood from several donors. The CDR3 consists of 15 residues. After removal of 4 bases from V and 4 bases from J, the junction contained 7 bases not matched to a gene. Germline V gene lookup returns CDR1 SGHKS and CDR2 YYEKEE (reference sequence). Only in-frame clones appear in the TCRdb table, and some are missing; sequencing was by immunoSEQ multiplex PCR. Among 65,000 to 85,000 clones, 90% to 97% were seen once, and the ten largest hold roughly 0.21%. Sequencing was carried out using T cells isolated from PBMCs. The receptor's source is a human donor in good health. This rearrangement joins TRBV5-5 to TRBJ1-4; 7 positions match TRBD1. The CDR3 loop is CASSPGTAYNEKLFF. The CDR3, as DNA: TGTGCCAGCAGCCCAGGGACAGCGTATAATGAAAAACTGTTTTTT.